The entry below describes one TCR beta chain. The antigen remains unidentified. This sample was taken from a study of CD8 T cells in Susac syndrome. Study information: Clinical remission applied to under ten sequenced Susac syndrome patients, and roughly 6 had active disease.

Findings and caveats of the study: Susac-specific public clones were found in total CD8+ and CD8+ TEMRA repertoires, numbering more than 15 and five, respectively.

RNA, at about 0.45 to 1 ug, was reverse transcribed with random hexamers. TCRdb itself ran the immunoSEQ multiplex PCR reads through MiXCR, one entry per CDR3 protein. The sample carries some 130,000 distinct CDR3 sequences, approximately 95% recorded once. Each Susac syndrome patient had definite or probable disease by recently defined criteria. Both CD4+ and CD8+ T cells were negatively isolated, and TEMRA cells underwent FACS enrichment. Per the germline V gene, CDR1 is LNHNV and CDR2 is YYDKDF (reference sequence). The germline V and J ends were trimmed by 2 bases and 4 bases, with 2 bases remaining between them. The CDR3 runs to 11 residues.

Source material: CD8+ T cells from PBMCs. This TCR derives from a human donor with Susac syndrome. V and J are TRBV15 and TRBJ1-1; D not certain. Here the CDR3 reads CATSRITEAFF. CDR3 sequence (DNA): TGTGCCACCAGCAGAATCACTGAAGCTTTCTTT.